Below, 24 T cell receptor beta chains from the same sample are listed, as sequenced in a study of shared T cell receptors in the human thymus. TCRdb's table, derived via immunoSEQ multiplex PCR, lists solely in-frame clones and lacks some. Of about 710,000 clones listed, about 90% were seen once; the top ten hold 0.0094%. These data were also filed under a second study, of human thymus T cells.

Specimen: thymocytes. Every receptor here comes from a boy younger than two with a congenital heart defect.

This chain joins TRBV27 and TRBJ2-7; TRBD1 might be the D (5 bases). Germline assignment: CDR1 MNHEY and CDR2 SMNVEV (reference sequence). The CDR3 is 15 residues long. V was clipped by 4 bases and J by 2 bases, with 15 bases between them. The CDR3 bases are TGTGCCAGCAGTTCTTACTACAACAGGACCTACGAGCAGTACTTC. Amino acid sequence: CASSSYYNRTYEQYF.

The V call is TRBV4-3, the J call TRBJ1-1; D unresolved. This CDR3 is built from 14 residues. V was trimmed by 0 bases and J by 4 bases, leaving 9 bases between them. The germline gives CDR1 LGHNA, CDR2 YSLEER. The CDR3 nucleotides are TGCGCCAGCAGCCAAGAAGGTTGGAGCACTGAAGCTTTCTTT. Translated, it gives CASSQEGWSTEAFF.

The chain is built from TRBV7-6 and TRBJ1-3, with 7 bases matching TRBD1. CDR1 is SGHVS, CDR2 FNYEAQ, per germline. CDR3 size: 16 residues. V lost 6 bases, J lost 0 bases, and 8 bases stayed unmatched. The CDR3: CASSQDRTSSGNTIYF. The CDR3 region has the DNA TGTGCCAGCAGTCAGGACAGGACGAGCTCTGGAAACACCATATATTTT.

The rearrangement uses TRBV7-9 and TRBJ1-1, with 9 positions matching TRBD1. Germline V gene data show CDR1 as SEHNR and CDR2 as FQNEAQ (reference sequence). This CDR3 is 14 amino acids long. V lost 3 bases, J lost 5 bases, and 4 bases stayed unmatched. DNA for the CDR3: TGTGCCAGCAGCTTCGGACAGGGGATAACTGAAGCTTTCTTT. This gives the protein CASSFGQGITEAFF.

V and J are TRBV28 and TRBJ1-5; 8 bases are shared with TRBD1. Germline assignment: CDR1 MDHEN and CDR2 SYDVKM. The CDR3 loop spans 18 amino acids. Germline trimming cut 1 base from V and 0 bases from J; bases unmatched to any gene: 8. The CDR3 bases are TGTGCCAGCAGTTTATCAGGGGGCGTCGCTCATAGCAATCAGCCCCAGCATTTT. Translating it yields CASSLSGGVAHSNQPQHF.

The rearrangement links TRBV6-5 to TRBJ2-7; TRBD1 matches at 9 bases. The CDR3 has 16 amino acids. V lost 1 base, J lost 2 bases, and 6 bases stayed unmatched. The germline gives CDR1 MNHEY, CDR2 SVGAGI. The CDR3 nucleotides are TGTGCCAGCAGTTACTTGCCCGGGACAGGGCCCTACGAGCAGTACTTC. Protein product: CASSYLPGTGPYEQYF.

The gene calls are TRBV19 and TRBJ2-2, with D maybe TRBD1 (6 bases). The CDR3 loop spans 16 amino acids. From germline, CDR1 is LNHDA and CDR2 SQIVND (reference sequence). V shed 7 bases and J shed 3 bases, with 18 bases lying between them. CDR3 protein: CASKGVTGRDTGELFF. CDR3 sequence (DNA): TGTGCCAGTAAGGGGGTCACAGGAAGGGACACCGGGGAGCTGTTTTTT.

The chain carries TRBV6-1 and TRBJ2-2; 7 nucleotides agree with TRBD2. The CDR3 consists of 11 residues. Germline V CDR1 and CDR2: MNHNS, SASEGT. CDR3 sequence reads: CATGGTGELFF. The DNA of the CDR3 is TGTGCAACCGGGGGGACCGGGGAGCTGTTTTTT.

This chain uses TRBV4-3 with TRBJ1-2, with 10 bases identical to TRBD1. With 3 bases clipped from V and 12 bases from J, the junction kept 10 bases outside the gene matches. There are 14 residues in the CDR3. From germline, CDR1 is LGHNA and CDR2 YSLEER. The CDR3 nucleotides read TGCGCCAGCAGCCAGGGACAGGGGACAACGGCTAACACCTTC. This codes for CASSQGQGTTANTF.

Points on this clone: Relative to the germline gene, one junction end is altered; a read error may explain this. The same CDR3 can be traced to other DNA sequences in this sample. The V call is TRBV30, the J call TRBJ1-6, with 9 bases identical to TRBD1. There are 16 residues in the CDR3. Germline CDR1 GTSNPN, CDR2 SVGIG (reference sequence). The CDR3 loop is CAWSGPGQGLNSPLHF. The CDR3 DNA reads as TGTGCCTGGAGTGGCCCAGGACAGGGGTTAAATTCCCCCCTCCACTTT.

V is TRBV28 and J is TRBJ1-2; the D is unclear. Germline CDR1 is MDHEN and CDR2 is SYDVKM. This CDR3 spans 13 amino acids. The ends were cut back, 2 bases at V and 0 bases at J, with 4 bases in the middle. The CDR3 coding sequence is TGTGCCAGCAGTTTACCCTCTAACTATGGCTACACCTTC. Its translation is CASSLPSNYGYTF.

The CDR3 is CASSPDGGETQYF. The CDR3 DNA sequence: TGTGCCAGCAGCCCGGACGGAGGAGAGACCCAGTACTTC. V usage is TRBV7-9 and J usage is TRBJ2-5; tentative D call: TRBD2 (5 bases). The CDR3 has 13 amino acids. Looked up from germline, CDR1 is SEHNR and CDR2 is FQNEAQ (reference sequence). Deletions cut 5 bases from V and 4 bases from J, with 11 bases between.

The V call is TRBV21-1, the J call TRBJ2-7; TRBD1 reflects the table's D call only, with no check against the DNA. TRBV21-1 is a recognized pseudogene. CDR3 length: 17 amino acids. CDR3 DNA: TGTGCCAGCAGCAAACCGTCTCCGGGACAGGCTCCCTACGAGCAGTACTTC. This codes for CASSKPSPGQAPYEQYF.

The rearrangement links TRBV20-1 to TRBJ1-1; 7 bases are shared with TRBD1. This CDR3 is built from 11 residues. Germline values: CDR1 DFQATT, CDR2 SNEGSKA (reference sequence). V shed 5 bases, J shed 7 bases, and the junction held 4 bases outside the gene matches. Here the CDR3 DNA reads TGCAGTGCTGACAGGGCGGGTGAAGCTTTCTTT. This translates into CSADRAGEAFF.

The rearrangement joins TRBV27 to TRBJ1-2; D is possibly TRBD1 (6 bases). Germline CDR1 MNHEY, CDR2 SMNVEV (reference sequence). V lost 5 bases to trimming and J lost 3 bases, with 13 bases between them. This CDR3 has 14 residues. The CDR3 DNA reads as TGTGCCAGCAGTCAAGGGACACCCGACTATGGCTACACCTTC. Translating gives CASSQGTPDYGYTF.

The chain couples TRBV6-1 to TRBJ1-5, with TRBD1 matching 9 bases. CDR1 and CDR2 (germline): MNHNS, SASEGT. This CDR3 has 16 residues. The V and J ends lost 3 bases and 5 bases, in that order; junction bases with no gene match: 8. DNA of the CDR3: TGTGCCAGCAGTGAGTTACAGGGGGCGGGCGATCAGCCCCAGCATTTT. Protein sequence: CASSELQGAGDQPQHF.

V usage is TRBV18 and J usage is TRBJ2-7; 10 positions match TRBD2. After removal of 4 bases from V and 5 bases from J, the junction contained 11 bases not matched to a gene. Germline V gives CDR1 KGHSH, CDR2 LQKENI. There are 16 residues in the CDR3. CDR3 bases: TGTGCCAGCTCACTTAGGGGGGGACTAGCGACCGACGAGCAGTACTTC. Its protein product is CASSLRGGLATDEQYF.

The V and J genes are TRBV7-9 and TRBJ2-7; 7 bases are a match to TRBD2. V lost 5 bases to trimming and J lost 4 bases; unmatched junction nucleotides: 8. Germline CDR1 is SEHNR and CDR2 is FQNEAQ (reference sequence). The CDR3 has 14 amino acids. CDR3 DNA sequence: TGTGCCAGCAGCCCGAACGGCGGGAGTTACGAGCAGTACTTC. This encodes CASSPNGGSYEQYF.

The chain employs TRBV6-5 and TRBJ2-3, with TRBD2 as a possible D gene (6 bases). The CDR3 is made up of 13 amino acids. Trimming took 6 bases from V and 5 from J, leaving 12 bases between them. From germline, CDR1 is MNHEY and CDR2 SVGAGI. The DNA for the CDR3 is TGTGCCAGCAGACATCCGGGACTAGATACGCAGTATTTT. Its protein is CASRHPGLDTQYF.

This chain uses TRBV6-5 with TRBJ2-7; 13 bases are shared with TRBD2. This CDR3 has 14 amino acids. After removal of 5 bases from V and 5 bases from J, the junction contained 3 bases not matched to a gene. In germline, CDR1 is MNHEY, CDR2 SVGAGI. CDR3 DNA: TGTGCCAGCAGTCCGACTAGCGGGGGGAACGAGCAGTACTTC. It is translated as CASSPTSGGNEQYF.

The genes are TRBV6-5 and TRBJ1-4; D may be TRBD1 (6 bases). Germline CDR1 MNHEY, CDR2 SVGAGI. Trimming left V 6 bases short and J 8 bases short, with 16 bases between. CDR3 length equals 14 residues. CDR3 DNA sequence: TGTGCCAGCAGCCTCAAGAGGCAGGGGGAAAAACTGTTTTTT. Protein sequence: CASSLKRQGEKLFF.

In its sample, this clone was seen once. This chain connects TRBV6-5 to TRBJ1-1; D unclear. The germline gives CDR1 MNHEY, CDR2 SVGAGI. The V end was cut by 6 bases, the J end by 3 bases, with 17 bases between. The length of the CDR3 is 15 residues. CDR3 sequence: CASRPPRTNHTEAFF. CDR3 in DNA: TGTGCCAGCAGACCACCCCGGACTAACCACACTGAAGCTTTCTTT.

This clone was recorded only once. The V and J genes are TRBV5-1 and TRBJ2-3, with TRBD2 matching over 7 bases. Germline CDR1 SGHRS, CDR2 YFSETQ. V was pared by 4 bases and J by 0 bases, with 11 bases of the junction left unmatched. The length of the CDR3 is 17 residues. CDR3 residues: CASSDLVGGQSTDTQYF. CDR3 bases: TGCGCCAGCAGCGACTTGGTGGGAGGGCAAAGCACAGATACGCAGTATTTT.

This chain links TRBV7-9 with TRBJ2-3; 7 nucleotides match TRBD1. This CDR3 has 17 residues. The trim removed 6 bases at V and 3 bases at J, leaving 15 bases unmatched. Germline lookup yields CDR1 SEHNR and CDR2 FQNEAQ (reference sequence). CDR3 amino acids: CASRPKRTGRVTDTQYF. As DNA, the CDR3 is TGTGCCAGCAGACCAAAGCGGACAGGTCGCGTAACAGATACGCAGTATTTT.